The present entry profiles one TCR beta chain with its context. Sequencing was performed with immunoSEQ multiplex PCR; in TCRdb, only in-frame clones are kept and a portion is missing. In the table there are over 60,000 clones, roughly 87% of which are singletons. Germline V CDR1 and CDR2: MGHRA, YSYEKL. This CDR3 is built from 17 residues. Trimming cost V 4 bases and J 0 bases; bases outside gene matches: 8. This sample was taken from a study of OX40 agonist ivuxolimab in advanced cancers. The source was CD4+ or CD8+ T cells sorted from blood, collected in a trial of the OX40 agonist ivuxolimab. This TCR came from an adult with an advanced solid tumor such as melanoma, head and neck, liver or kidney cancer. This chain links TRBV4-1 with TRBJ1-3, with 8 bases identical to TRBD1. The CDR3 protein is CASSLPGGSSSGNTIYF. Here the CDR3 DNA reads TGCGCCAGCAGCCTCCCAGGGGGCTCTAGCTCTGGAAACACCATATATTTT.